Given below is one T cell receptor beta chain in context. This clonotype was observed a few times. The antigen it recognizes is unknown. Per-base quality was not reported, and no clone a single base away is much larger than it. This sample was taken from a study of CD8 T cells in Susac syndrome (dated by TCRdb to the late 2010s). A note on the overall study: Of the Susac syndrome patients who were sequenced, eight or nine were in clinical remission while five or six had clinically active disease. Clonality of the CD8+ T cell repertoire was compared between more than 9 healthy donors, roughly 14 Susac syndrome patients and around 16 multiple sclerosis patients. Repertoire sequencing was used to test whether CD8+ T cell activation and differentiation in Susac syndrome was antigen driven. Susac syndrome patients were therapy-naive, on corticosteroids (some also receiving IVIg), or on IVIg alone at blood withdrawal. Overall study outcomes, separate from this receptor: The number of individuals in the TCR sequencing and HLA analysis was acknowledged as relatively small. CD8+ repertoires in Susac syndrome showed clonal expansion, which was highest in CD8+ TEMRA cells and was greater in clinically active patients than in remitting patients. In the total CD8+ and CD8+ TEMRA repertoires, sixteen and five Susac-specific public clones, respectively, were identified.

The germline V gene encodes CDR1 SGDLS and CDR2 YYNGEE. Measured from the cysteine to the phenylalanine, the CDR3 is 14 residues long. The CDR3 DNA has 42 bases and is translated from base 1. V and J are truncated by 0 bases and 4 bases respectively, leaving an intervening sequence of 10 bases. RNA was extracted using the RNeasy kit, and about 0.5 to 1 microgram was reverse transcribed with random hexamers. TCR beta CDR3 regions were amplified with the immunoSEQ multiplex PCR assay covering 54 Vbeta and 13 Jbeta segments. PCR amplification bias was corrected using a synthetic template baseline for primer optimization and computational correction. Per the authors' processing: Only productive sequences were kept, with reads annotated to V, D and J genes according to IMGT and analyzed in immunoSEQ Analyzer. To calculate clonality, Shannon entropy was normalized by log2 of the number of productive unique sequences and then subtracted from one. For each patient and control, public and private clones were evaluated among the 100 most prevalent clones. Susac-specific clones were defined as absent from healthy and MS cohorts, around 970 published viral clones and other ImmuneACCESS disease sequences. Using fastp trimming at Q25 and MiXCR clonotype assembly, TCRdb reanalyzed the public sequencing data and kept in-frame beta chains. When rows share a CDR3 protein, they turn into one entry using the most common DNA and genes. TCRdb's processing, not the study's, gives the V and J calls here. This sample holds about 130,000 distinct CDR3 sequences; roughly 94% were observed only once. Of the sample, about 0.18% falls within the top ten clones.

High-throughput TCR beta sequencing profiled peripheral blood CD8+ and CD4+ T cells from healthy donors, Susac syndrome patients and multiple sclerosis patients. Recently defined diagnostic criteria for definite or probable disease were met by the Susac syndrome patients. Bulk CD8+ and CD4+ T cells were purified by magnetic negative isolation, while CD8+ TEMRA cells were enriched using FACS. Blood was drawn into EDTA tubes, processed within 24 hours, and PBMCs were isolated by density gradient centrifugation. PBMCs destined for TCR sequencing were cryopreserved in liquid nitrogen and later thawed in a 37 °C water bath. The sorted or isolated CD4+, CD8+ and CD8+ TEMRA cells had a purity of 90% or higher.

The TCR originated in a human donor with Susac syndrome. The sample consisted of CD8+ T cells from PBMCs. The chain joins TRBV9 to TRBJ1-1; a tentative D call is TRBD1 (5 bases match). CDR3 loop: CASSVGGGGTEAFF. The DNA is TGTGCCAGCAGCGTAGGGGGGGGAGGCACTGAAGCTTTCTTT.